The 5 T cell receptor beta chains presented below share a single source sample, sequenced in a study of shared clonotypes between healthy human individuals (dated by TCRdb to the early 2020s). Libraries were built with the immunoSEQ multiplex PCR assay. The source is immuneACCESS, and TCRdb retained only in-frame sequences with V and J called. Part of the clones is not carried over; for the studies checked, unresolved V genes explain less than half of this, and the remainder is unexplained. Across this sample there are more than 2,000,000 clones, with over 90% seen only once. The ten top clones hold about 0.41% of the sample. Sequenced sample: naive CD4+ T cells from PBMCs. The sample's cell subset or site, from its label and the paper: CD45RA+ positively selected. These receptors were obtained from a man younger than 35 in good health. Some clones in this sample may be carry-over from other donors' samples.

The chain couples TRBV10-3 to TRBJ2-7, with TRBD2 identical over 14 bases. CDR3 length: 19 residues. Trimming removed 4 bases from V and 5 bases from J; junction bases left unmatched: 16. From germline, CDR1 is ENHRY and CDR2 SYGVKD. The DNA for the CDR3 is TGTGCCATCAGTGGCCGACAGGGAGGGACTAGCGGGAGTCTGGACGAGCAGTACTTC. It yields the protein CAISGRQGGTSGSLDEQYF.

The V and J genes are TRBV10-1 and TRBJ1-5, with D possibly matching TRBD1 (5 bases). This CDR3 is 14 amino acids long. The germline V and J ends were trimmed by 4 bases and 2 bases, with 9 bases remaining between them. Germline V gives CDR1 WNHNN, CDR2 SYGVQD (reference sequence). The CDR3 nucleotides read TGCGCCAGCAGTGCGGGACTCCGCAATCAGCCCCAGCATTTT. This gives the protein CASSAGLRNQPQHF.

There are a few counts of this clone. V and J are TRBV9 and TRBJ1-2; D not resolved. Germline V gene sequence: CDR1 SGDLS, CDR2 YYNGEE. Trimming shortened V by 2 bases and J by 4 bases, and 12 bases separated the two germline ends. The CDR3 extends over 14 amino acids. As DNA, the CDR3 is TGTGCCAGCAGCGTGGACGGACTGGGCTATGGCTACACCTTC. Translated: CASSVDGLGYGYTF.

This chain uses TRBV28 with TRBJ2-7, with D unresolved. V lost 2 bases and J lost 2, with 13 bases in between. Germline CDR1 MDHEN, CDR2 SYDVKM. There are 15 residues in the CDR3. CDR3 sequence: CASSLKVVGTYEQYF. In nucleotides, the CDR3 is TGTGCCAGCAGTTTAAAGGTAGTTGGGACCTACGAGCAGTACTTC.

The chain couples TRBV29-1 to TRBJ2-1; D perhaps matches TRBD1 (6 bases). The germline CDR1 and CDR2 sequences are SQVTM and ANQGSEA. Trimming took off 8 bases at V and 7 bases at J, with 21 bases between the two ends. The CDR3 covers 14 residues. CDR3 loop: CSLLVDRKLNEQFF. In DNA, the CDR3 is TGCAGCCTACTGGTAGACAGGAAGCTAAATGAGCAGTTCTTC.